One and the same sample provided the 21 T cell receptor beta chains below, sequenced in a study of Graves' ophthalmopathy and Graves' hyperthyroidism. From RNA, the CDR3 regions of TCR beta chains were amplified and sequenced. An initial RT-PCR round employing HTBI primers preceded a second-round multiplex PCR. One entry per CDR3 protein, called by TCRdb with MiXCR from the multiplex PCR reads. The data show almost 750,000 distinct CDR3 sequences, with 35% to 50% seen just once and approximately 46% held by the top ten. Sequencing was performed on peripheral blood. The receptors were sampled from an adult man with Graves' ophthalmopathy.

This clonotype appeared many times. This chain links TRBV14 with TRBJ2-7; 11 bases are a match to TRBD1. This CDR3 has 15 amino acids. In germline, CDR1 is SGHDN, CDR2 FVKESK. Trimming at V came to 1 base and at J to 4 bases, leaving 3 bases not matched to a gene. The CDR3 protein is CASSQGTGGGYEQYF. The DNA for the CDR3 is TGTGCCAGCAGCCAAGGGACAGGGGGCGGATACGAGCAGTACTTC.

This clonotype was observed a few times. The J gene is TRBJ2-7, the V gene TRBV9, with D perhaps matching TRBD1 (6 bases). The CDR3 length is 14 residues. Germline-derived CDR1 and CDR2 are SGDLS and YYNGEE. V lost 0 bases and J 3 bases, leaving 10 bases between the germline ends. The CDR3 loop is CASSVGDTSYEQYF. The CDR3 bases are TGTGCCAGCAGCGTAGGGGACACAAGCTACGAGCAGTACTTC.

Concerning this clonotype: A read error may be the cause here, since a much bigger clone is one base away. V gene TRBV29-1 combines with J gene TRBJ2-7, with D perhaps TRBD1 (6 bases). The CDR3 covers 12 residues. The germline V gene encodes CDR1 SQVTM and CDR2 ANQGSEA. The V gene lost 4 bases and the J gene lost 4 bases, with 11 bases spanning the gap. CDR3 DNA sequence: TGCAGCGTTGGGACAGAGGGTTACGAGCAGTACTTC. Its translation is CSVGTEGYEQYF.

The V and J genes are TRBV24-1 and TRBJ2-6, with D perhaps TRBD1 (6 bases). V was pared by 11 bases and J by 2 bases, with 18 bases between. The CDR3 extends over 16 amino acids. Germline CDR1 is KGHDR and CDR2 is SFDVKD. The CDR3 region has the DNA TGTGCCATCAGCGCAGGGGTACGTGCTGGGGCCAACGTCCTGACTTTC. Its protein is CAISAGVRAGANVLTF.

The chain recombines TRBV7-9 with TRBJ1-3, with D unresolved. Germline values: CDR1 SEHNR, CDR2 FQNEAQ (reference sequence). This CDR3 region has 16 residues. Trimming pared 0 bases from V and 2 bases from J, leaving 11 bases between. The DNA for the CDR3 is TGTGCCAGCAGCTTAGCGGTTCTCAACCCTGGAAACACCATATATTTT. Amino acid sequence: CASSLAVLNPGNTIYF.

The genes are TRBV7-2 and TRBJ1-2; no definite D call. This CDR3 comprises 15 residues. Germline-derived CDR1 and CDR2 are SGHTA and FQGNSA. The V end was cut by 5 bases, the J end by 1 base, with 14 bases between. DNA for the CDR3: TGTGCCAGCAGCCTGGACGGGGAATATAACTATGGCTACACCTTC. Protein sequence: CASSLDGEYNYGYTF.

This sequence joins TRBV7-9 and TRBJ1-5; no clear D. The CDR3 spans 14 residues. V was cut by 3 bases and J by 3 bases, with 9 bases left in between. Germline V lookup: CDR1 SEHNR, CDR2 FQNEAQ (reference sequence). CDR3 nucleotide sequence: TGTGCCAGCAGCTTTATGGGAATCAATCAGCCCCAGCATTTT. The encoded protein is CASSFMGINQPQHF.

This clonotype has more than one count but fewer than ten. This rearrangement joins TRBV2 to TRBJ1-5; 9 nucleotides line up with TRBD1. V lost 6 bases, J lost 7 bases, and 13 bases stayed unmatched. Germline V lookup: CDR1 SNHLY, CDR2 FYNNEI. This CDR3 is built from 16 residues. The CDR3 bases are TGTGCCAGCAGCTTGTGGGGCGGGACAGGGTTCCAGCCCCAGCATTTT. It yields the protein CASSLWGGTGFQPQHF.

CDR3: CAISEDRAGNTEAFF. In DNA form, the CDR3 reads TGTGCCATCAGTGAGGACAGGGCGGGGAACACTGAAGCTTTCTTT. V usage is TRBV10-3 and J usage is TRBJ1-1; 7 bases match TRBD1. Unmatched junction bases numbered 4, after V lost 2 bases and J lost 1 base. CDR1 ENHRY and CDR2 SYGVKD come from the germline V gene. The CDR3 contains 15 residues.

A few counts support this clonotype. This chain connects TRBV7-9 to TRBJ1-4; TRBD1 is a possible D gene (6 bases). Germline V gene lookup returns CDR1 SEHNR and CDR2 FQNEAQ (reference sequence). This CDR3 comprises 15 residues. V dropped 3 bases and J dropped 5 bases, with 13 bases sitting between them. CDR3 region: CASSLGALKNEKLFF. The CDR3 bases are TGTGCCAGCAGCTTGGGGGCTTTGAAGAATGAAAAACTGTTTTTT. Full variable domain (remainder filled in from reference TRBV7-9 and TRBJ1-4): DTGVSQNPRHKITKRGQNVTFRCDPISEHNRLYWYRQTLGQGPEFLTYFQNEAQLEKSRLLSDRFSAERPKGSFSTLEIQRTEQGDSAMYLCASSLGALKNEKLFFGSGTQLSVL.

The genes are TRBV6-5 and TRBJ2-7; unclear D gene. The CDR3 is made up of 15 amino acids. Trimming removed 4 bases from V and 2 bases from J, with 15 bases in between. CDR1 MNHEY and CDR2 SVGAGI come from the germline V gene. The chain's CDR3 is CASSSPRANPYEQYF. The CDR3 nucleotides are TGTGCCAGCAGTTCCCCTCGAGCTAATCCCTACGAGCAGTACTTC.

The count of this clonotype is one. The chain employs TRBV28 and TRBJ2-5; D is perhaps TRBD1 (6 bases). CDR1 MDHEN and CDR2 SYDVKM come from the germline V gene. Deletions cut 7 bases from V and 3 bases from J, with 21 bases between. The CDR3 contains 16 residues. CDR3 region: CASIPGGASGKETQYF. CDR3 sequence (DNA): TGTGCCAGCATCCCTGGGGGCGCCTCCGGTAAAGAGACCCAGTACTTC.

V is TRBV10-3 and J is TRBJ1-1; TRBD1 matches at 8 bases. V trimming: 7 bases; J trimming: 3 bases; junction bases outside the gene matches: 7. CDR3 length equals 14 residues. In germline, CDR1 is ENHRY, CDR2 SYGVKD. CDR3 loop: CAITGPDRDTEAFF. For the CDR3, the DNA is TGTGCCATCACGGGGCCGGACAGGGACACTGAAGCTTTCTTT.

This clonotype was detected only a few times. The chain has TRBV2 and TRBJ1-1; D is perhaps TRBD1 (5 bases). Germline assignment: CDR1 SNHLY and CDR2 FYNNEI. This CDR3 has 13 residues. Trimming stripped 6 bases from V and 1 base from J, with 9 bases between. The CDR3 nucleotides read TGTGCCAGCAGATCCGGGGGGAACACTGAAGCTTTCTTT. This sequence encodes CASRSGGNTEAFF.

The gene calls are TRBV29-1 and TRBJ2-7; possibly TRBD2 for D (7 bases). With 4 bases removed from V and 3 bases from J, the gap between germline ends came to 10 bases. This CDR3 has 12 residues. CDR1 is SQVTM and CDR2 is ANQGSEA in the germline V gene. The CDR3 region has the DNA TGCAGCGTTGGGGGAGGGGGCTACGAGCAGTACTTC. Residues: CSVGGGGYEQYF.

V usage is TRBV20-1 and J usage is TRBJ1-6; the D is unclear. This CDR3 is built from 16 residues. Germline V gene sequence: CDR1 DFQATT, CDR2 SNEGSKA (reference sequence). V gave up 1 base and J gave up 6 bases, with 16 bases separating them. CDR3 sequence reads: CSARVVKREPNSPLHF. The CDR3 bases are TGCAGTGCTAGAGTGGTAAAACGGGAGCCTAATTCACCCCTCCACTTT.

This clonotype was seen just once. The CDR3: CASSIDRSGQAHQPQHF. The CDR3 coding sequence is TGTGCCAGTAGTATAGATAGATCCGGGCAGGCCCATCAGCCCCAGCATTTT. The V and J genes are TRBV19 and TRBJ1-5; D is undetermined. The germline V gene encodes CDR1 LNHDA and CDR2 SQIVND (reference sequence). CDR3 length equals 17 residues. The V end lost 0 bases, the J end lost 5 bases, and 17 bases lay between the germline ends.

V and J are TRBV7-2 and TRBJ2-5; 8 bases are a match to TRBD1. Per germline, CDR1 SGHTA and CDR2 FQGNSA. The CDR3 is 17 residues long. The trim removed 1 base at V and 7 bases at J, leaving 14 bases unmatched. The CDR3 is CASSLVRVGQGFRTQYF. The CDR3 DNA reads TGTGCCAGCAGCTTAGTCAGGGTTGGACAGGGTTTCCGGACCCAGTACTTC. The variable domain in full, completed from reference TRBV7-2 and TRBJ2-5, reads GAGVSQSPSNKVTEKGKDVELRCDPISGHTALYWYRQSLGQGLEFLIYFQGNSAPDKSGLPSDRFSAERTGGSVSTLTIQRTQQEDSAVYLCASSLVRVGQGFRTQYFGPGTRLLVL.

V usage is TRBV11-2 and J usage is TRBJ2-6; the match to TRBD2 covers 10 bases. In germline, CDR1 is SGHAT, CDR2 FQNNGV. This CDR3 has 14 residues. V shed 8 bases and J 11 bases; nucleotides not matched to a gene: 9. For the CDR3, the DNA is TGTGCCAGCGCCGAGCGGGGGGGTGTCTACGTCCTGACTTTC. Translation gives CASAERGGVYVLTF. The whole variable domain, filled in from reference TRBV11-2 and TRBJ2-6, reads EAGVAQSPRYKIIEKRQSVAFWCNPISGHATLYWYQQILGQGPKLLIQFQNNGVVDDSQLPKDRFSAERLKGVDSTLKIQPAKLEDSAVYLCASAERGGVYVLTFGAGSRLTVL.

This clonotype was observed once. The chain combines TRBV25-1 with TRBJ2-5; 10 nucleotides agree with TRBD2. After removal of 6 bases from V and 5 bases from J, the junction contained 9 bases not matched to a gene. This CDR3 is built from 15 residues. Germline V gene data show CDR1 as MGHDK and CDR2 as SYGVNS. In nucleotides, the CDR3 is TGTGCCAGCAGCCAACTCTATAGCGGGAGGGAGACCCAGTACTTC. It yields the protein CASSQLYSGRETQYF. Together with reference TRBV25-1 and TRBJ2-5, the CDR3 gives the full variable domain: EADIYQTPRYLVIGTGKKITLECSQTMGHDKMYWYQQDPGMELHLIHYSYGVNSTEKGDLSSESTVSRIRTEHFPLTLESARPSHTSQYLCASSQLYSGRETQYFGPGTRLLVL.

This clonotype has a handful of counts. The chain is built from TRBV7-9 and TRBJ2-7; weak D call: TRBD1 (7 bases). Germline V gene sequence: CDR1 SEHNR, CDR2 FQNEAQ (reference sequence). The CDR3 consists of 12 residues. Trimming removed 7 bases at V and 5 bases at J, with 12 bases between. The CDR3: CASKQGRHEQYF. The DNA for the CDR3 is TGTGCCAGCAAACAGGGGAGGCACGAGCAGTACTTC.